This TCR beta chain was obtained from a study of identical twins' blood T cells. J lost 2 bases, V lost 7 bases, and 1 base had no gene match. This CDR3 region has 12 residues. Germline lookup yields CDR1 SQVTM and CDR2 ANQGSEA. TCRdb reanalysed the 5' RACE reads using MiXCR and keeps one entry per CDR3 protein. The sample records roughly 340,000 distinct CDR3 sequences, about 28% being singletons. This receptor was obtained from a woman aged 18-55 years in good health. The sequencing sample was made of PBMCs. The rearrangement joins TRBV29-1 to TRBJ1-1; 10 bases line up with TRBD1. The CDR3 DNA sequence: TGCAGCGGGGACAGGGGAAACACTGAAGCTTTCTTT. It yields the protein CSGDRGNTEAFF.